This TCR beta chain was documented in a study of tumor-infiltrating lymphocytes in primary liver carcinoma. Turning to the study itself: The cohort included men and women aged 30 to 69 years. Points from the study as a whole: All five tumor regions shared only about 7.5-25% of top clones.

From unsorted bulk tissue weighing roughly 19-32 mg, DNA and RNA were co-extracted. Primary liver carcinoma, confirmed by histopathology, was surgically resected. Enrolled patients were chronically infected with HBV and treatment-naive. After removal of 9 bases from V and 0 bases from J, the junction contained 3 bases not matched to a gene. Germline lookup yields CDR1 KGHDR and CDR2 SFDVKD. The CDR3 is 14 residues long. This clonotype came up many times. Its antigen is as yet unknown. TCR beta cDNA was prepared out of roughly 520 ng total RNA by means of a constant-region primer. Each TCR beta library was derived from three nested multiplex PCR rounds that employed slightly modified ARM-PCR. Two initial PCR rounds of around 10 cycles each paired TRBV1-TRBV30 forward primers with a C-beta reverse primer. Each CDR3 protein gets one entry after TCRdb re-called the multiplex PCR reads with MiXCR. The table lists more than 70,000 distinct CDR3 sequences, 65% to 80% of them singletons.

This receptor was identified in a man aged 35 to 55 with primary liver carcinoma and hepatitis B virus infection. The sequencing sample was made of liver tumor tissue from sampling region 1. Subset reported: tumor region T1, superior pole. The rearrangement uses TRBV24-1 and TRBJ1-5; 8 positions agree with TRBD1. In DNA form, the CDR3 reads TGTGCCACCCGGGACAGGTATAGCAATCAGCCCCAGCATTTT. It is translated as CATRDRYSNQPQHF.